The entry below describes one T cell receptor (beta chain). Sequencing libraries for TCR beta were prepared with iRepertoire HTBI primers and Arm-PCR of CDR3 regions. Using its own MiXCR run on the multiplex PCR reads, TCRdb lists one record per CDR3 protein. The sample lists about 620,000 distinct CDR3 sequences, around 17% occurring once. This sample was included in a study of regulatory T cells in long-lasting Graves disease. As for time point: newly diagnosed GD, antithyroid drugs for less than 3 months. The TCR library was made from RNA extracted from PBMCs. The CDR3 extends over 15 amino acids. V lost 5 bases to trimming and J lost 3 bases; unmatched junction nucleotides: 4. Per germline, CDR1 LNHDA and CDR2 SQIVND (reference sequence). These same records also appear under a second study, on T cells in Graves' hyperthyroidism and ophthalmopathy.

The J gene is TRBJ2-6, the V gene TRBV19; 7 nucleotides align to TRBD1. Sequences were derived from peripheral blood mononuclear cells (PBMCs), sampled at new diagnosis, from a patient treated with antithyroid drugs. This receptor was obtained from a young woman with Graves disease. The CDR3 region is CASSEWTGGANVLTF. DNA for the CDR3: TGTGCCAGTAGTGAATGGACAGGTGGGGCCAACGTCCTGACTTTC.